This entry is about one T cell receptor beta chain. Its antigen is as yet unknown. This record belongs to a study of blood T cells in healthy people across ages. Study-wide results and limits: Possibly, changes in expanded clonotypes were confounded because donor CMV status was unknown.

The length of the CDR3 is 20 residues. Trimming removed 0 bases from V and 4 bases from J; junction bases left unmatched: 15. Germline CDR1 SGHTA, CDR2 FQGNSA. A J-beta primer mix and a sample-barcoded 5' primer were used in a second PCR of roughly 7 to 12 cycles. Each CDR3 protein is one row after TCRdb ran MiXCR on the 5' RACE reads. The repertoire includes 730,000 or so distinct CDR3 sequences, approximately 40% of them detected once, and 25% to 30% sits in the top ten. The sequenced material came from blood. This TCR was recovered from a man at least 80 years old in good health. The chain employs TRBV7-2 and TRBJ2-6, with 7 nucleotides matching TRBD1. CDR3 sequence (DNA): TGTGCCAGCAGCTTAGCGCCAGACAGGGCAATCATCCCCGGGGCCAACGTCCTGACTTTC. Its translation is CASSLAPDRAIIPGANVLTF.